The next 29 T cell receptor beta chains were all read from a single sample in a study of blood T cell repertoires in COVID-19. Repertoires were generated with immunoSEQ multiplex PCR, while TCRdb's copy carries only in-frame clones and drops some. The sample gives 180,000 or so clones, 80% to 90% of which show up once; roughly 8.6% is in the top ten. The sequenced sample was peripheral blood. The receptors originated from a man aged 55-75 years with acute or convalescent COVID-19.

DNA for the CDR3: TGTGCCAGCAGTTACTCCAACAGGGGCGCCTACGAGCAGTACTTC. Translating it yields CASSYSNRGAYEQYF. The chain uses TRBV6-5 and TRBJ2-7, with TRBD1 identical over 7 bases. Germline V gene data show CDR1 as MNHEY and CDR2 as SVGAGI. The CDR3 spans 15 residues. V shed 0 bases, J shed 2 bases, and the junction held 4 bases outside the gene matches.

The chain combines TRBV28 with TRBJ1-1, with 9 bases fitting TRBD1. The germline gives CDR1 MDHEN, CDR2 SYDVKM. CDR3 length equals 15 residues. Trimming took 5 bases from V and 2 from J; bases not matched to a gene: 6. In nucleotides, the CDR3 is TGTGCCAGCAGTAGAAACAGGGGGCGAAACACTGAAGCTTTCTTT. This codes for CASSRNRGRNTEAFF.

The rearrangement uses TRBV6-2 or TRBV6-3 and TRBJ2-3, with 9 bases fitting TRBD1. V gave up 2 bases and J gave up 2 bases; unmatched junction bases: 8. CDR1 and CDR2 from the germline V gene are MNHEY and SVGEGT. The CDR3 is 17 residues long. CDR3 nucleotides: TGTGCCAGCAGTTACCGGACAGGGGACGGGTACACAGATACGCAGTATTTT. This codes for CASSYRTGDGYTDTQYF.

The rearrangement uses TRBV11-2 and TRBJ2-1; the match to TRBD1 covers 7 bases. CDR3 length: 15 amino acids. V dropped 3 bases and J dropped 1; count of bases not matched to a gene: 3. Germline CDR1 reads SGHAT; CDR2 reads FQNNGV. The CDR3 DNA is TGTGCCAGCAGCTTGAACAGGGGATCCTACAATGAGCAGTTCTTC. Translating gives CASSLNRGSYNEQFF.

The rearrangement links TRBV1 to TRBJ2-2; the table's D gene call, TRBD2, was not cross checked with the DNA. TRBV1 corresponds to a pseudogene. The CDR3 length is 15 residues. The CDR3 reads CTSSQVRPRPGELFF. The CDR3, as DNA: TGCACCAGCAGCCAAGTACGTCCGAGGCCCGGGGAGCTGTTTTTT.

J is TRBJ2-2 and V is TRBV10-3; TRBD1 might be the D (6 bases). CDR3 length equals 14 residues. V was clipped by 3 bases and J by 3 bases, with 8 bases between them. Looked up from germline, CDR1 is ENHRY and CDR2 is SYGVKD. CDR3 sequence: CAISDRGDTGELFF. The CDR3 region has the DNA TGTGCCATCAGTGACAGGGGCGACACCGGGGAGCTGTTTTTT.

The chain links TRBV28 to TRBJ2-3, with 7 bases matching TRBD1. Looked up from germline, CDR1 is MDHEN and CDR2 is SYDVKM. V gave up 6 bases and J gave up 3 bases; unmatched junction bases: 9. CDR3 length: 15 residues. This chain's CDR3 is CASSDRDSYTDTQYF. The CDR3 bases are TGTGCCAGCAGCGACCGGGACAGTTATACAGATACGCAGTATTTT.

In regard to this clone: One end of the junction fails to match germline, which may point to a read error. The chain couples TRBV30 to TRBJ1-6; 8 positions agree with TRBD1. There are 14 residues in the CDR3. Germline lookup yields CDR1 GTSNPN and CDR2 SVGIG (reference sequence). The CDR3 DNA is TGTGCCTGGAGGAAAGATTCAGGACGCAGGGGGCTTTCTTTT. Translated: CAWRKDSGRRGLSF.

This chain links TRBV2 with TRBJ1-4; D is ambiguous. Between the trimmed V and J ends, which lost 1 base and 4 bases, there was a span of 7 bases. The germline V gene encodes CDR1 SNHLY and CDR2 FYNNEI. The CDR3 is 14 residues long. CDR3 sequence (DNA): TGTGCCAGCAGTGAAGTAGCGATTAATGAAAAACTGTTTTTT. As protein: CASSEVAINEKLFF.

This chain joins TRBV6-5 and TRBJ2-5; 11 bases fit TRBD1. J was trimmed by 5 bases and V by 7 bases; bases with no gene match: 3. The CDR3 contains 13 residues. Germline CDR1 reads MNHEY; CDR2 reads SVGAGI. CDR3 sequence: CASTRDRGETQYF. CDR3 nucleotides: TGTGCCAGCACTCGGGACAGGGGGGAGACCCAGTACTTC.

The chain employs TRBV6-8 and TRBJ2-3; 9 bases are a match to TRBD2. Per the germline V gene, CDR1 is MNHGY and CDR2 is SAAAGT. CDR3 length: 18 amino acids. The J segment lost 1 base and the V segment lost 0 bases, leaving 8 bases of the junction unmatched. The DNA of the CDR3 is TGTGCCAGCAGTTACTCACTATTGGGCGGGAGGGGCACAGATACGCAGTATTTT. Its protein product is CASSYSLLGGRGTDTQYF.

CDR3 loop: CASSLGTEETQYF. As DNA, the CDR3 is TGTGCCAGCAGCCTTGGGACAGAAGAGACCCAGTACTTC. The chain couples TRBV7-8 to TRBJ2-5, with 7 bases that match TRBD1. The CDR3 is made up of 13 amino acids. Germline V lookup: CDR1 SGHVS, CDR2 FQNEAQ. Trimming at V came to 5 bases and at J to 3 bases, leaving 3 bases not matched to a gene.

CDR3 sequence reads: CASRYPGGGGSGNQPQHF. CDR3 nucleotide sequence: TGTGCCAGCAGGTATCCCGGGGGGGGCGGGAGCGGCAATCAGCCCCAGCATTTT. The rearrangement uses TRBV28 and TRBJ1-5; D may be TRBD1 (6 bases). The germline CDR1 and CDR2 sequences are MDHEN and SYDVKM. V lost 6 bases, J lost 2 bases, and 23 bases lay in between. The CDR3 spans 18 residues.

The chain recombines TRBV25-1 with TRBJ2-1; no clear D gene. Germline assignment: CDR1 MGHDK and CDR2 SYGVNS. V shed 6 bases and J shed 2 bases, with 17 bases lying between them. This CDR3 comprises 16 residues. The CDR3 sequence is CASSEEPSGAYNEQFF. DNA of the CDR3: TGTGCCAGCAGCGAGGAGCCTAGTGGCGCCTACAATGAGCAGTTCTTC.

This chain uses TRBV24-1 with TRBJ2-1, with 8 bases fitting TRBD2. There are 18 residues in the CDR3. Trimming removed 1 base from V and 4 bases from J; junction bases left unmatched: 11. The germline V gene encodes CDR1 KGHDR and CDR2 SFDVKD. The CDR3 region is CATSDLAGANPGYNEQFF. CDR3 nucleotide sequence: TGTGCCACCAGTGATTTAGCGGGAGCTAATCCGGGTTACAATGAGCAGTTCTTC.

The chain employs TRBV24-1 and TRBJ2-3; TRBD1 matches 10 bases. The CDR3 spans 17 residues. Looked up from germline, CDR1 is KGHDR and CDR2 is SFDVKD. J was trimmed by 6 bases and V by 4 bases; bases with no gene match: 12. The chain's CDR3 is CATSDRRQGAGRDTQYF. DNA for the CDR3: TGTGCCACCAGTGACCGCCGACAGGGGGCGGGTAGGGATACGCAGTATTTT.

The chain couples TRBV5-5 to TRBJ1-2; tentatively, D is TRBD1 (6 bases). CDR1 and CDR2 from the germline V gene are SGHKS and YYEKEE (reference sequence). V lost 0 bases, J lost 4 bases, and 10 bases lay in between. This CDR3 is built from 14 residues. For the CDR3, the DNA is TGTGCCAGCAGCTTGGACGACAGGACCTATGGCTACACCTTC. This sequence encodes CASSLDDRTYGYTF.

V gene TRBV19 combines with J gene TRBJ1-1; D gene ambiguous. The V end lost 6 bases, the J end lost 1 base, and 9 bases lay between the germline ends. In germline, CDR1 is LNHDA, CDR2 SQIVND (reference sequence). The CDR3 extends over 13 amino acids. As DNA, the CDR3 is TGTGCCAGTAGCGAATTGAGGAACACTGAAGCTTTCTTT. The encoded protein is CASSELRNTEAFF.

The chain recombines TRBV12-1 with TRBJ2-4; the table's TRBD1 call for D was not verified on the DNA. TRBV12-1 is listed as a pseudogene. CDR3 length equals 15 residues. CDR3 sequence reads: CASSSPRRAKNIQYF. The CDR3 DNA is TGTGCCAGCAGCTCCCCCAGAAGAGCCAAAAACATTCAGTACTTC.

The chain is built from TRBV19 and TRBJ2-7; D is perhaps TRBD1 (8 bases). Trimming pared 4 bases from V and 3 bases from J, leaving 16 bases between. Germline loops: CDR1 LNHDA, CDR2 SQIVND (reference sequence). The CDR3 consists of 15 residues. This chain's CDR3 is CASSRRAGQDYEQYF. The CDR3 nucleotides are TGTGCCAGTAGTAGAAGAGCGGGACAGGACTACGAGCAGTACTTC.

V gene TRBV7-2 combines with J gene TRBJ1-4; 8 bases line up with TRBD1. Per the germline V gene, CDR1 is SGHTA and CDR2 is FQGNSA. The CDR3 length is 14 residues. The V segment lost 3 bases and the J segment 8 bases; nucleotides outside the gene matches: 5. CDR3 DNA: TGTGCCAGCAGCTTCGACAGGGGTATGGAAAAACTGTTTTTT. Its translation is CASSFDRGMEKLFF.

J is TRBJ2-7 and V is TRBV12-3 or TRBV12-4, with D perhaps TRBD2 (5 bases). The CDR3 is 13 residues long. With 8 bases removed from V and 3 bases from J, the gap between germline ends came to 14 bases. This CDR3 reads CASRGQAYYEQYF. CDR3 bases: TGTGCCAGCCGGGGTCAGGCCTACTACGAGCAGTACTTC.

CDR3 coding DNA: TGTGCCAGCAGCCCTTCTAGCGGGGTAAACATTCAGTACTTC. This translates into CASSPSSGVNIQYF. The rearrangement links TRBV7-8 to TRBJ2-4, with 9 positions matching TRBD2. CDR3 size: 14 residues. Germline CDR1 and CDR2: SGHVS and FQNEAQ. Trimming removed 5 bases from V and 6 bases from J; junction bases left unmatched: 5. The variable domain in full, completed from reference TRBV7-8 and TRBJ2-4, reads GAGVSQSPRYKVAKRGQDVALRCDPISGHVSLFWYQQALGQGPEFLTYFQNEAQLDKSGLPSDRFFAERPEGSVSTLKIQRTQQEDSAVYLCASSPSSGVNIQYFGAGTRLSVL.

Here the CDR3 reads CASSSSPTGRGYGYTF. In DNA form, the CDR3 reads TGTGCCAGCAGTTCTTCACCGACAGGGCGGGGCTATGGCTACACCTTC. The V gene is TRBV2, the J gene TRBJ1-2, with TRBD1 identical over 7 bases. The CDR3 contains 16 residues. Trimming removed 5 bases from V and 4 bases from J; junction bases left unmatched: 13. The germline V gene encodes CDR1 SNHLY and CDR2 FYNNEI. Combining the CDR3 with reference TRBV2 and TRBJ1-2 gives the whole variable domain EPEVTQTPSHQVTQMGQEVILRCVPISNHLYFYWYRQILGQKVEFLVSFYNNEISEKSEIFDDQFSVERPDGSNFTLKIRSTKLEDSAMYFCASSSSPTGRGYGYTFGSGTRLTVV.

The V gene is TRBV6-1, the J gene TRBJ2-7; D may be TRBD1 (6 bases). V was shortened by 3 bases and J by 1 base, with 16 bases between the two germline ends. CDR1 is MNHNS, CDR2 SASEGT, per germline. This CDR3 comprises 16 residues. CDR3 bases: TGTGCCAGCAGTGACTTGTACAGGGAATTTTCCTACGAGCAGTACTTC. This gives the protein CASSDLYREFSYEQYF.

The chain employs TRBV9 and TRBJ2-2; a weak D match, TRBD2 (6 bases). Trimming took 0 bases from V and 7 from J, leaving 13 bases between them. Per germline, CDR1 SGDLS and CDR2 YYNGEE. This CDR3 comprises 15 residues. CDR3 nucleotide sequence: TGTGCCAGCAGCGTAGCGGAGGGTAGATACGGGGAGCTGTTTTTT. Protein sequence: CASSVAEGRYGELFF.

The CDR3 is CAWIQGGDEQFF. The CDR3 bases are TGTGCCTGGATACAGGGTGGGGATGAGCAGTTCTTC. This sequence joins TRBV30 and TRBJ2-1; perhaps TRBD1 as D (6 bases). The CDR3 covers 12 residues. Germline values: CDR1 GTSNPN, CDR2 SVGIG (reference sequence). V lost 4 bases and J lost 8, with 12 bases in between.

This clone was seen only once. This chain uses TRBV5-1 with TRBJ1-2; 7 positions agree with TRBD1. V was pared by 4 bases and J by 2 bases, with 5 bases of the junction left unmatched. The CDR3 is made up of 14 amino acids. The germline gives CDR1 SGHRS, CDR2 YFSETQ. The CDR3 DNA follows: TGCGCCAGCAGCGGAGCGACAGGGAACTATGGCTACACCTTC. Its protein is CASSGATGNYGYTF. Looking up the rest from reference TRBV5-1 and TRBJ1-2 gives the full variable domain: KAGVTQTPRYLIKTRGQQVTLSCSPISGHRSVSWYQQTPGQGLQFLFEYFSETQRNKGNFPGRFSGRQFSNSRSEMNVSTLELGDSALYLCASSGATGNYGYTFGSGTRLTVV.

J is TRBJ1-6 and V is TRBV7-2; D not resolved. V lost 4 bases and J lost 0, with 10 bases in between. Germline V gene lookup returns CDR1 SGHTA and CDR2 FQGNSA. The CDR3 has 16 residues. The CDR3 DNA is TGTGCCAGCAGCTCCGCGAGTAGCTCCTATAATTCACCCCTCCACTTT. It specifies CASSSASSSYNSPLHF.